This TCR beta chain comes out of a study of OX40 agonist ivuxolimab in advanced cancers. Germline loops: CDR1 MDHEN, CDR2 SYDVKM. With 2 bases clipped from V and 1 base from J, the junction kept 2 bases outside the gene matches. CDR3 size: 15 residues. The data were produced by immunoSEQ multiplex PCR, yet TCRdb's version contains in-frame clones alone and is incomplete. This table has 60,000 to 70,000 clones, roughly 87% appearing once. The sequence was collected from an adult with an advanced solid tumor such as melanoma, head and neck, liver or kidney cancer. The chain combines TRBV28 with TRBJ2-3; 8 bases fit TRBD2. The input for sequencing was CD4+ or CD8+ T cells sorted from blood, taken in a trial of the OX40 agonist ivuxolimab. In nucleotides, the CDR3 is TGTGCCAGCAGTTTAATGCGGGAGGGCACAGATACGCAGTATTTT. Translated, it gives CASSLMREGTDTQYF.